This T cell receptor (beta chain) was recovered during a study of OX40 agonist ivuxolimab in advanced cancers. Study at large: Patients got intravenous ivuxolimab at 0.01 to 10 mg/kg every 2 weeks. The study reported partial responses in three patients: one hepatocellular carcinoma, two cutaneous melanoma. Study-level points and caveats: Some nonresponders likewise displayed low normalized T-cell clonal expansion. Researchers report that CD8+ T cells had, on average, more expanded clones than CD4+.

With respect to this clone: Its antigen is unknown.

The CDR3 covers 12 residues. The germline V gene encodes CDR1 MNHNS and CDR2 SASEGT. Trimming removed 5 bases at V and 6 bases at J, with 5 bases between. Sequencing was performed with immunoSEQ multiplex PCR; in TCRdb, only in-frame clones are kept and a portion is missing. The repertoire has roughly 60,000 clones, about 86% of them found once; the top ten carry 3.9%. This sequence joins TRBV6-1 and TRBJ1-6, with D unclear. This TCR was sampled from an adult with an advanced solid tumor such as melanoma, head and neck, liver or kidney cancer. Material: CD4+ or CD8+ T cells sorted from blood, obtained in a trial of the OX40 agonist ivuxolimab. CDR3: CASSRGNSPLHF. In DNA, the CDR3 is TGTGCCAGCAGTAGAGGTAATTCACCCCTCCACTTT.